This T cell receptor beta chain originates from a study of blood T cell repertoires in COVID-19. About the study: From the United States, Italy and Spain came samples of acute and convalescent COVID-19. From T cells, B-cell-depleted T cells, or PBMCs came the material, which was cDNA or gDNA.

The CDR3 runs 11 residues. Germline V gene data show CDR1 as MDHEN and CDR2 as SYDVKM. V gave up 2 bases and J gave up 3 bases, with 2 bases separating them. Original analysis: Reference gene primers were amplified, and this amplification served to estimate nucleated cell counts. The table came from immunoSEQ multiplex PCR; TCRdb's copy has only in-frame clones and leaves some out. The V and J calls and clone size come from that table; D and trimming were worked out from the DNA. The sample carries 150,000 to 200,000 clones, more than 75% recorded once. The rearrangement joins TRBV28 to TRBJ2-7; the D is unclear. The sequencing input was peripheral blood. This sequence originates from a man aged 40-49 years with acute or convalescent COVID-19. The CDR3 sequence is CASSLRYEQYF. The CDR3, as DNA: TGTGCCAGCAGTTTACGCTACGAGCAGTACTTC.